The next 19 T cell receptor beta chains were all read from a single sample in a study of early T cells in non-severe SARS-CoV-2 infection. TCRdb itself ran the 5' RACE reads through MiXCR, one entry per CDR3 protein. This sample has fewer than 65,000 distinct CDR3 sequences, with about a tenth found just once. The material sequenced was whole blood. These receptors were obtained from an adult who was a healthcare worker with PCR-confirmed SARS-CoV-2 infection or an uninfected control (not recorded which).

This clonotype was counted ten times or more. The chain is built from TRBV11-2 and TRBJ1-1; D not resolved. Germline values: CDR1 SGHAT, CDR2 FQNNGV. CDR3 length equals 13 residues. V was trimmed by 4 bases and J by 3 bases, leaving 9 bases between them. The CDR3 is CASSSAGDTEAFF. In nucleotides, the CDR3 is TGTGCCAGCAGCTCCGCCGGGGACACTGAAGCTTTCTTT.

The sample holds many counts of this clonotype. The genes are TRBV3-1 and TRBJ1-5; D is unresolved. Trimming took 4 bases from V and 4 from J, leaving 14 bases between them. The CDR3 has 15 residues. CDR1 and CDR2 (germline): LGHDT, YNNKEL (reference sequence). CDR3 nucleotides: TGTGCCAGCAGCCCCAACGTATACGGAAATCAGCCCCAGCATTTT. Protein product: CASSPNVYGNQPQHF.

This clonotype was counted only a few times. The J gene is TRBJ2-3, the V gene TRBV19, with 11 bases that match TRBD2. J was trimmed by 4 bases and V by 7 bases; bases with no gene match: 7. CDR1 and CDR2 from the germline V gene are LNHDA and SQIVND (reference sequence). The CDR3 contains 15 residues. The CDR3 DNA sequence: TGTGCCAGTACCTCGTCTAGCGGGGGGTCAGATACGCAGTATTTT. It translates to CASTSSSGGSDTQYF.

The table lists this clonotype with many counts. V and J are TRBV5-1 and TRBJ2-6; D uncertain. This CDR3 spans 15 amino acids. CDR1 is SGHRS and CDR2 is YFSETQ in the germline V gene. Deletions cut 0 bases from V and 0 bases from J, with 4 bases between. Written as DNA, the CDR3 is TGCGCCAGCAGCTTGGCGGTCTCTGGGGCCAACGTCCTGACTTTC. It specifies CASSLAVSGANVLTF.

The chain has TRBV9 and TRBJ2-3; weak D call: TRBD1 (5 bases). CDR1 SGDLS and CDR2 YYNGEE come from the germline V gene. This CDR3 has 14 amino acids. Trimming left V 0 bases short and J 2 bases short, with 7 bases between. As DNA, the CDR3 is TGTGCCAGCAGCGTAGAGGGGATCACAGATACGCAGTATTTT. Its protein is CASSVEGITDTQYF.

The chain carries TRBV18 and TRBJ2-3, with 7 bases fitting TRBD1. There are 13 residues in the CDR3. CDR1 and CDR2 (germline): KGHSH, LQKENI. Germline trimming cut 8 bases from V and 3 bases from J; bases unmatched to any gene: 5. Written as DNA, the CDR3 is TGTGCCAGCGGGGACAGCACAACAGATACGCAGTATTTT. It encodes CASGDSTTDTQYF.

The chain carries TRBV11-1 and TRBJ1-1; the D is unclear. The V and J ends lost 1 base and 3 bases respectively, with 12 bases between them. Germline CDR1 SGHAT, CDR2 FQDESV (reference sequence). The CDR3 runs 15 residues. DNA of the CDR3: TGTGCCAGCAGCTTAGTTGGGGTCGTAGACACTGAAGCTTTCTTT. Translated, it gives CASSLVGVVDTEAFF.

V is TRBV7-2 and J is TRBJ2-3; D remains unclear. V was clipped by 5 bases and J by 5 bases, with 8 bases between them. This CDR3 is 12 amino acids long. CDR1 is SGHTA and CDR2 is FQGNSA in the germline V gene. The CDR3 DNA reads TGTGCCAGCAGCCTTACCCGAGATACGCAGTATTTT. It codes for CASSLTRDTQYF.

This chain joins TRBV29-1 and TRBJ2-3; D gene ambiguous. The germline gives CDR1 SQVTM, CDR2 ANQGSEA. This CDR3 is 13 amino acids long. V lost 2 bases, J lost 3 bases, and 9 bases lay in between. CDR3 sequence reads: CSVERTATDTQYF. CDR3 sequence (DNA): TGCAGCGTTGAACGGACGGCTACAGATACGCAGTATTTT.

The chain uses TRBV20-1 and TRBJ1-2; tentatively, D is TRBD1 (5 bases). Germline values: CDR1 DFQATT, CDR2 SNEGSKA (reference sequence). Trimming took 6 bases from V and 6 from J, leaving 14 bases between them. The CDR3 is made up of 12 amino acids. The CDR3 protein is CSAPWGLDGYTF. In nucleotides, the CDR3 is TGCAGTGCCCCCTGGGGCTTGGATGGCTACACCTTC.

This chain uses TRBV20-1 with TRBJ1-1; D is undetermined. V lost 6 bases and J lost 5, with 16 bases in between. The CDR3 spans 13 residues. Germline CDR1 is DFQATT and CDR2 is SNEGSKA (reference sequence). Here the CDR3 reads CSAGGPTGTEAFF. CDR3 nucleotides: TGCAGTGCGGGCGGGCCGACTGGGACTGAAGCTTTCTTT.

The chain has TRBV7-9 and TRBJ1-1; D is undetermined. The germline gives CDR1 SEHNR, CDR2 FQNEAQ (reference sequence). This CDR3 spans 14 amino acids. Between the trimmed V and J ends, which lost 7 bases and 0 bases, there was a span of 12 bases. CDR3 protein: CASNPDLMNTEAFF. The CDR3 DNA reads TGTGCCAGCAATCCCGATTTGATGAACACTGAAGCTTTCTTT.

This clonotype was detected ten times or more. CDR3 region: CSARGPYTAGTEAFF. The CDR3 nucleotides are TGCAGTGCTAGAGGCCCGTATACGGCGGGAACTGAAGCTTTCTTT. The chain combines TRBV20-1 with TRBJ1-1; no clear D. This CDR3 spans 15 amino acids. The V end was cut by 1 base, the J end by 5 bases, with 17 bases between. Germline CDR1 DFQATT, CDR2 SNEGSKA (reference sequence).

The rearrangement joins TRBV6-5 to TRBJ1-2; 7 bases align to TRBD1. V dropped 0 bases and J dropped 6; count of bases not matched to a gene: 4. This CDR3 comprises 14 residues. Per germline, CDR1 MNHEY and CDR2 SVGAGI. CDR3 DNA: TGTGCCAGCAGTTACTCGGAACAGGGGAATGGCTACACCTTC. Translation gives CASSYSEQGNGYTF.

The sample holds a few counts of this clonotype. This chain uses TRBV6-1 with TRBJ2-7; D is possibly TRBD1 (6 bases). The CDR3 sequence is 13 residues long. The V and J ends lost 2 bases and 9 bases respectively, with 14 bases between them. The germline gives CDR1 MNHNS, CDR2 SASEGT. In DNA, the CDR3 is TGTGCCAGCAGTGAAAGGACAGTTCGGCGGCAGTACTTC. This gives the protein CASSERTVRRQYF.

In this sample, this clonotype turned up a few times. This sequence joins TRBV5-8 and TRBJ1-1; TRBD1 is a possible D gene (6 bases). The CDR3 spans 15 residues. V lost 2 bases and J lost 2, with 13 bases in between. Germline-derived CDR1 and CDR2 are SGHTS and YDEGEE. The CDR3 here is CASSLRGALNTEAFF. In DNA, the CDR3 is TGTGCCAGCAGCTTACGGGGGGCCCTAAACACTGAAGCTTTCTTT.

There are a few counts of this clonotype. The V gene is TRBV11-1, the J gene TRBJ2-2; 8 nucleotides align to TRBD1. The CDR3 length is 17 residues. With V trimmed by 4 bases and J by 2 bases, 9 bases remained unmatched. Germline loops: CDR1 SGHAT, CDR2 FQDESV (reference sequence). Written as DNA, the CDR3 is TGTGCCAGCAGCTCAAGCCGCAGGGGGCTCAACACCGGGGAGCTGTTTTTT. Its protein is CASSSSRRGLNTGELFF.

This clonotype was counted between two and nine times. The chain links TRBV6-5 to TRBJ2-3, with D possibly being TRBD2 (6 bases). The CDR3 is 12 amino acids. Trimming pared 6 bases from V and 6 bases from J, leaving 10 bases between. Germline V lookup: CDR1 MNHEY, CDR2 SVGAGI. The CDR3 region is CASREEGDTQYF. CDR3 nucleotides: TGTGCCAGCAGGGAGGAGGGGGATACGCAGTATTTT.

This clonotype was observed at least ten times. CDR3 region: CANKQALPFYEQYF. Written as DNA, the CDR3 is TGTGCCAACAAACAGGCCCTCCCCTTTTACGAGCAGTACTTC. J is TRBJ2-7 and V is TRBV25-1; a possible D gene is TRBD1 (5 bases). The germline V gene has CDR1 MGHDK and CDR2 SYGVNS. Trimming shortened V by 10 bases and J by 4 bases, and 20 bases separated the two germline ends. The CDR3 has 14 amino acids.